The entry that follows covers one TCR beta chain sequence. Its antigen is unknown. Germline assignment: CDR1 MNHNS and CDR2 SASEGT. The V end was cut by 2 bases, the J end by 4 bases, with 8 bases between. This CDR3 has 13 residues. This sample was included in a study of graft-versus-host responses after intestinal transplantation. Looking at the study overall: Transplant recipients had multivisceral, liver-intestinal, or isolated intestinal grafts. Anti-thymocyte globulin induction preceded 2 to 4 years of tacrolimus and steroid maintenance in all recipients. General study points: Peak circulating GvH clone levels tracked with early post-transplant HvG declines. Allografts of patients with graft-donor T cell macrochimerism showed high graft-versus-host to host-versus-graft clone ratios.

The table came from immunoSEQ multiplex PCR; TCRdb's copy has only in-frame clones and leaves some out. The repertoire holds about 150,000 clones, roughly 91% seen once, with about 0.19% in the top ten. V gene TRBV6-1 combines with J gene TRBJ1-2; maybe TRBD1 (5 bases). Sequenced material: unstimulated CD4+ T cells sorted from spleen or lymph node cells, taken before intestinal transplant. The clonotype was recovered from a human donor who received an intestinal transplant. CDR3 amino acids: CASSEQGTYGYTF. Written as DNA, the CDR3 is TGTGCCAGCAGTGAACAGGGTACCTATGGCTACACCTTC.